Below, one T cell receptor beta chain is given with its context. This record belongs to a study of T-cell memory formation after mild COVID-19. TCRdb reanalysed the 5' RACE reads using MiXCR and keeps one entry per CDR3 protein. The profile shows 550,000 to 650,000 distinct CDR3 sequences, roughly 17% of them singletons. Germline CDR1 is MNHEY and CDR2 is SMNVEV (reference sequence). Trimming removed 9 bases at V and 8 bases at J, with 16 bases between. CDR3 size: 12 residues. The rearrangement links TRBV27 to TRBJ1-1, with D perhaps matching TRBD1 (5 bases). The clonotype comes from an adult woman who had mild COVID-19 (a few samples of this study predate the infection). Cell type and time point are not known. Sequenced input: PBMCs or a T cell subset sorted from them (not recorded which). In nucleotides, the CDR3 is TGTGCCAGTGTGGGTTGGGGGATGGAAGCTTTCTTT. Translation: CASVGWGMEAFF.